This section outlines one T cell receptor beta chain sequence together with its context. Its antigen is currently unknown. Each patient's relapse followed autologous stem cell transplantation, and brentuximab vedotin exposure varied. The entry originates in a study of PD-1 blockade in classical Hodgkin lymphoma. In germline, CDR1 is LGHNA, CDR2 YSLEER. The CDR3 spans 16 residues. The V segment lost 3 bases and the J segment 9 bases; nucleotides outside the gene matches: 11. Study results and limitations: It was CD4+ TCR diversity, not CD8+, that rose significantly by C4D1. Newly diagnosed patients reportedly trailed healthy donors in baseline TCR diversity. Repertoire differences have undefined causes, possibly disease activity or prior therapy.

Profiling relied on immunoSEQ multiplex PCR, and the TCRdb table lists in-frame clones only, not all of them. This sample has about 39,000 clones, with 69% found just once. The sequencing used peripheral blood mononuclear cells (PBMCs), collected before the second cycle of nivolumab. This chain uses TRBV4-3 with TRBJ2-1, with TRBD2 matching over 10 bases. This sequence originates from a human donor with classical Hodgkin lymphoma. The CDR3 DNA reads TGCGCCAGCAGCCACCAGAGCGGGAGGGCCTCGTCTGAGCAGTTCTTC. Amino acids: CASSHQSGRASSEQFF.